Listed here are 23 T cell receptor beta chains from one sample, sequenced in a study of blood T cells in healthy people across ages. Using a J-beta primer mix together with a sample-barcoded 5' primer, a second PCR was run for roughly 7 to 11 cycles. TCRdb reprocessed the 5' RACE reads via MiXCR and lists one record per CDR3 protein. The sample carries roughly 2 million distinct CDR3 sequences, roughly 52% recorded once. Sequences were obtained from blood. These receptor sequences come from a middle-aged woman in good health.

This chain uses TRBV6-2 or TRBV6-3 with TRBJ1-2; D is possibly TRBD1 (5 bases). The V gene's germline CDR1 is MNHEY and CDR2 SVGEGT. This CDR3 is 15 amino acids long. V was trimmed by 6 bases and J by 8 bases, leaving 22 bases between them. CDR3 sequence reads: CASSTPGQGGSGYTF. The CDR3 bases are TGTGCCAGCAGCACCCCGGGGCAGGGAGGATCCGGCTACACCTTC.

J is TRBJ2-5 and V is TRBV11-2; D unresolved. CDR3 size: 13 residues. V gave up 0 bases and J gave up 11 bases, with 13 bases separating them. Looked up from germline, CDR1 is SGHAT and CDR2 is FQNNGV. The CDR3 protein is CASSLEPRTWQYF. In DNA form, the CDR3 reads TGTGCCAGCAGCTTAGAGCCCCGTACTTGGCAGTACTTC.

The chain is built from TRBV2 and TRBJ1-5, with D possibly being TRBD1 (6 bases). Trimming shortened V by 6 bases and J by 1 base, and 13 bases separated the two germline ends. Looked up from germline, CDR1 is SNHLY and CDR2 is FYNNEI. The CDR3 extends over 15 amino acids. The CDR3 sequence is CASRRGSRSNQPQHF. Written as DNA, the CDR3 is TGTGCCAGCAGGAGGGGGAGTAGGAGCAATCAGCCCCAGCATTTT.

The DNA for the CDR3 is TGTGCCAGCTTTACCATGACGCAGCCCCAGCATTTT. Translated, it gives CASFTMTQPQHF. The gene calls are TRBV28 and TRBJ1-5; D not resolved. V lost 8 bases to trimming and J lost 7 bases, with 12 bases between them. The CDR3 length is 12 residues. In germline, CDR1 is MDHEN, CDR2 SYDVKM.

The chain couples TRBV4-1 to TRBJ2-1; a weak D match, TRBD1 (6 bases). Trimming removed 3 bases at V and 11 bases at J, with 14 bases between. Looked up from germline, CDR1 is MGHRA and CDR2 is YSYEKL. This CDR3 spans 13 amino acids. CDR3 sequence reads: CASSHLPGTQQFF. The DNA of the CDR3 is TGCGCCAGCAGCCACCTACCCGGGACACAGCAGTTCTTC.

The chain employs TRBV20-1 and TRBJ2-3, with D possibly being TRBD1 (6 bases). This CDR3 has 13 amino acids. In germline, CDR1 is DFQATT, CDR2 SNEGSKA (reference sequence). V shed 5 bases and J shed 4 bases, with 13 bases lying between them. CDR3 DNA: TGCAGTGCTTCCCCAGGGGCGGCAGATACGCAGTATTTT. Protein sequence: CSASPGAADTQYF.

As to this clonotype: This clone may be a read error of a much larger clone one base away. The chain employs TRBV5-6 and TRBJ2-7; TRBD2 matches 7 bases. The CDR3 length is 15 residues. V lost 4 bases and J lost 5; bases outside the gene matches: 12. Germline loops: CDR1 SGHDT, CDR2 YYEEEE. The CDR3 DNA sequence: TGTGCCAGCAGCGAGGAGGGGAGGGACCTCGACGAGCAGTACTTC. This gives the protein CASSEEGRDLDEQYF.

The V and J genes are TRBV10-3 and TRBJ2-3; 11 bases are shared with TRBD2. Germline V lookup: CDR1 ENHRY, CDR2 SYGVKD. V lost 8 bases to trimming and J lost 4 bases; unmatched junction nucleotides: 14. The CDR3 covers 17 residues. CDR3 sequence (DNA): TGTGCCATCGAAGGTAGCGGGGGGGCCATATTTCCAGATACGCAGTATTTT. Translated, it gives CAIEGSGGAIFPDTQYF.

Written as DNA, the CDR3 is TGTGCCAGCAGTCACGAACTAGCGGGGGTAGAGACCCAGTACTTC. Its protein product is CASSHELAGVETQYF. The genes are TRBV6-6 and TRBJ2-5; TRBD2 aligns across 11 bases. Germline values: CDR1 MNHNY, CDR2 SVGAGI (reference sequence). CDR3 length equals 15 residues. The V and J ends lost 5 bases and 4 bases, in that order; junction bases with no gene match: 6.

V and J are TRBV5-4 and TRBJ2-5; 8 positions agree with TRBD1. Germline loops: CDR1 SGHNT, CDR2 YYREEE (reference sequence). Trimming removed 3 bases from V and 11 bases from J; junction bases left unmatched: 15. The CDR3 totals 15 residues. The CDR3, as DNA: TGTGCCAGCAGCTCCACGGACAGGGCTTTATACGGGCAGTACTTC. Translated: CASSSTDRALYGQYF.

The V gene is TRBV28, the J gene TRBJ2-3; 10 nucleotides align to TRBD2. V lost 11 bases to trimming and J lost 6 bases; unmatched junction nucleotides: 11. The CDR3 runs to 14 residues. CDR1 and CDR2 from the germline V gene are MDHEN and SYDVKM. CDR3 coding DNA: TGTGCCTGCGGGACTAGCGTTAACGGGGATACGCAGTATTTT. Its protein is CACGTSVNGDTQYF.

This chain joins TRBV27 and TRBJ2-3; TRBD1 is a possible D gene (6 bases). V was shortened by 6 bases and J by 7 bases, with 14 bases between the two germline ends. Germline CDR1 MNHEY, CDR2 SMNVEV (reference sequence). The CDR3 is 13 residues long. DNA for the CDR3: TGTGCCAGCAGACGAAGGACAGTGAATACGCAGTATTTT. Amino acids: CASRRRTVNTQYF.

The genes are TRBV25-1 and TRBJ1-1; D might be TRBD1 (6 bases). This CDR3 has 16 residues. Germline V gene lookup returns CDR1 MGHDK and CDR2 SYGVNS. The V end was cut by 1 base, the J end by 6 bases, with 18 bases between. The CDR3 loop reads CASSESGARGGAEAFF. CDR3 sequence (DNA): TGTGCCAGCAGTGAATCGGGGGCCCGGGGGGGGGCTGAAGCTTTCTTT.

There are a few counts of this clonotype. The V call is TRBV7-2, the J call TRBJ1-5; D ambiguous. Germline CDR1 and CDR2: SGHTA and FQGNSA. The CDR3 extends over 12 amino acids. V lost 6 bases, J lost 5 bases, and 8 bases lay in between. This CDR3 reads CASSLFDQPQHF. The DNA of the CDR3 is TGTGCCAGCAGTTTATTCGATCAGCCCCAGCATTTT. The variable domain in full, completed from reference TRBV7-2 and TRBJ1-5, reads GAGVSQSPSNKVTEKGKDVELRCDPISGHTALYWYRQSLGQGLEFLIYFQGNSAPDKSGLPSDRFSAERTGGSVSTLTIQRTQQEDSAVYLCASSLFDQPQHFGDGTRLSIL.

The chain carries TRBV24-1 and TRBJ2-3; TRBD2 might be the D (5 bases). This CDR3 spans 16 amino acids. Trimming pared 2 bases from V and 0 bases from J, leaving 11 bases between. From germline, CDR1 is KGHDR and CDR2 SFDVKD. CDR3 sequence reads: CATSDWTEASTDTQYF. Written as DNA, the CDR3 is TGTGCCACCAGTGATTGGACTGAAGCTAGCACAGATACGCAGTATTTT.

The DNA of the CDR3 is TGCAGTGCTCCCCGACAGGGGATGTCCAATGAGCAGTTCTTC. Protein sequence: CSAPRQGMSNEQFF. The V call is TRBV20-1, the J call TRBJ2-1; TRBD1 aligns across 8 bases. Germline V gene lookup returns CDR1 DFQATT and CDR2 SNEGSKA (reference sequence). The CDR3 has 14 residues. Losses at the gene ends were 5 bases for V and 6 bases for J; bases not matched to a gene: 9.

The chain carries TRBV20-1 and TRBJ1-2; D remains unclear. The CDR3 contains 13 residues. Germline V gene data show CDR1 as DFQATT and CDR2 as SNEGSKA (reference sequence). V lost 6 bases and J 8 bases, leaving 19 bases between the germline ends. The CDR3 protein is CSAHIREAVGYTF. The CDR3 bases are TGCAGTGCCCACATCCGGGAGGCCGTCGGCTACACCTTC.

The J gene is TRBJ2-7, the V gene TRBV7-8, with TRBD2 matching 8 bases. The J call could be wrong; TRBJ2-5 is a better fit for the DNA end. Germline loops: CDR1 SGHVS, CDR2 FQNEAQ. This CDR3 spans 13 amino acids. DNA of the CDR3: TGTGCCAGCAGCATTGGACTAGCTGAGACCCAGTACTTC. This gives the protein CASSIGLAETQYF.

The chain couples TRBV5-6 to TRBJ2-7, with D possibly TRBD2 on 5 matching bases. The V and J ends lost 0 bases and 6 bases respectively, with 16 bases between them. Germline assignment: CDR1 SGHDT and CDR2 YYEEEE. The CDR3 consists of 15 residues. Written as DNA, the CDR3 is TGTGCCAGCAGCTTGGGACTCTTCTCCGGAGGCGAGCAGTACTTC. Protein: CASSLGLFSGGEQYF.

The chain recombines TRBV12-3 or TRBV12-4 with TRBJ2-5; 8 bases fit TRBD2. V lost 6 bases and J lost 5; bases outside the gene matches: 8. The CDR3 has 14 amino acids. CDR3 DNA sequence: TGTGCCAGCAGCATCCTAGCGGGTGTGGAGACCCAGTACTTC. Translation: CASSILAGVETQYF.

This clonotype was observed a handful of times. The chain couples TRBV6-2 or TRBV6-3 to TRBJ2-4; a possible D gene is TRBD1 (6 bases). The J call may be faulty, since TRBJ2-7 better matches the DNA end. The CDR3 runs 16 residues. Per germline, CDR1 MNHEY and CDR2 SVGEGT. The CDR3 region is CASSYRTASPSYEQYF. CDR3 DNA sequence: TGTGCCAGCAGTTACCGGACAGCGAGCCCCTCCTACGAGCAGTACTTC.

Points on this clonotype: A junction end diverges from the germline sequence, so it may reflect a read error. The V call is TRBV29-1, the J call TRBJ2-5; D is possibly TRBD2 (7 bases). Looked up from germline, CDR1 is SQVTM and CDR2 is ANQGSEA. CDR3 size: 12 residues. CDR3: CCVERGASEQYF. For the CDR3, the DNA is TGCTGCGTTGAACGGGGGGCCTCGGAGCAGTACTTC.

The V and J genes are TRBV19 and TRBJ2-1; maybe TRBD1 (6 bases). There are 15 residues in the CDR3. The V gene lost 4 bases and the J gene lost 3 bases, with 13 bases spanning the gap. CDR1 and CDR2 (germline): LNHDA, SQIVND (reference sequence). The chain's CDR3 is CASSTDSSLYNEQFF. As DNA, the CDR3 is TGTGCCAGTAGTACGGACAGTTCTCTCTACAATGAGCAGTTCTTC.